This T cell receptor beta chain was captured by sequencing in a study of blood T cell repertoires in COVID-19. About the research overall: T cells, B-cell-depleted T cells, or PBMCs provided the cDNA or gDNA that served as material.

Germline CDR1 and CDR2: SNHLY and FYNNEI. Unmatched junction bases numbered 3, after V lost 6 bases and J lost 6 bases. CDR3 size: 14 residues. Clones were read by immunoSEQ multiplex PCR, and TCRdb kept only the in-frame ones, dropping some. The data show some 300,000 clones, 85% to 90% seen once. A word on this clone: Other DNA sequences in this specimen translate into the identical CDR3.

This receptor was identified in a man aged 25 to 45 who had recovered from COVID-19. The sequenced sample consisted of PBMCs or T cells enriched from blood (not recorded which). The chain links TRBV2 to TRBJ1-5; 12 positions match TRBD1. CDR3 DNA: TGTGCCAGCAGCGGGACAGGGGGCGGTCAGCCCCAGCATTTT. Translated: CASSGTGGGQPQHF.